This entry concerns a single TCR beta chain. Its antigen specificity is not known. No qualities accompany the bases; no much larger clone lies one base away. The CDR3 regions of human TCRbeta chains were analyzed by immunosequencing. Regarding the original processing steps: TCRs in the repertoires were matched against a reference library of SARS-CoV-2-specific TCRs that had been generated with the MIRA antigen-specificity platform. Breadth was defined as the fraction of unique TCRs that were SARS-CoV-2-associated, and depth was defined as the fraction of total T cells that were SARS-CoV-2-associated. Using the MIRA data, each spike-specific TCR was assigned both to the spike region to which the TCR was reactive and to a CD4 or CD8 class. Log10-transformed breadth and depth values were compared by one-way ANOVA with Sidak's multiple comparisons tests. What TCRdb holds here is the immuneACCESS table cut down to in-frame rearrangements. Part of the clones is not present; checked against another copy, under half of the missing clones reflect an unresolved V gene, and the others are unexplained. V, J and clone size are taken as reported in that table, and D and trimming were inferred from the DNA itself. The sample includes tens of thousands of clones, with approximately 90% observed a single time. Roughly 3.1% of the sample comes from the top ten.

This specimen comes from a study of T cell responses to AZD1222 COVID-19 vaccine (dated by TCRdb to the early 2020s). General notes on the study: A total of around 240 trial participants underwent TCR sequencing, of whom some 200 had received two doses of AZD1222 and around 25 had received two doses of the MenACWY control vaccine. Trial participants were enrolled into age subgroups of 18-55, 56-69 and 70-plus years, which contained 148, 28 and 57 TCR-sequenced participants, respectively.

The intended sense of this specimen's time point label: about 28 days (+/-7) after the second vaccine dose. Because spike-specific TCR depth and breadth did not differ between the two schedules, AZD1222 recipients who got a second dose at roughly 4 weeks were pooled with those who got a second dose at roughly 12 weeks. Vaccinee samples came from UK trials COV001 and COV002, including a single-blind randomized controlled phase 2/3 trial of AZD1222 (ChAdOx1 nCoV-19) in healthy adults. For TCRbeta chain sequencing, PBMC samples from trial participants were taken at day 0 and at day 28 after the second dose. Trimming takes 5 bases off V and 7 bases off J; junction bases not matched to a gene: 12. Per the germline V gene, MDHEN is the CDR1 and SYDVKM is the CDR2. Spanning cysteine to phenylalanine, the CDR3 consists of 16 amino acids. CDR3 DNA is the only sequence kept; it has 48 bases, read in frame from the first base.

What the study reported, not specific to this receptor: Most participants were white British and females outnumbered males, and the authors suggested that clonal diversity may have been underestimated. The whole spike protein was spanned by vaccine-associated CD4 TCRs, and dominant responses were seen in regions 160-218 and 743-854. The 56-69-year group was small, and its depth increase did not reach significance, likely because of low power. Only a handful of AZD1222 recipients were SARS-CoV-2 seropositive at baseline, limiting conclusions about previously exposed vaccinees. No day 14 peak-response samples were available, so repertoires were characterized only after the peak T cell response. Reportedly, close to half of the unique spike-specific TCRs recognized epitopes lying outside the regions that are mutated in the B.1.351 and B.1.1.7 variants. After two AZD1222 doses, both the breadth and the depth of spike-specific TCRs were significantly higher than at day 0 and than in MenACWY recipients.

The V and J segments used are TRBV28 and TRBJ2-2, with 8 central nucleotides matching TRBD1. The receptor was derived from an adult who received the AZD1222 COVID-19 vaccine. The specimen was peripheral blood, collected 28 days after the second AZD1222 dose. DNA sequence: TGTGCCAGCAGTCCTCCCCGGGACAGGACTTTCGGGGAGCTGTTTTTT. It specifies CASSPPRDRTFGELFF.